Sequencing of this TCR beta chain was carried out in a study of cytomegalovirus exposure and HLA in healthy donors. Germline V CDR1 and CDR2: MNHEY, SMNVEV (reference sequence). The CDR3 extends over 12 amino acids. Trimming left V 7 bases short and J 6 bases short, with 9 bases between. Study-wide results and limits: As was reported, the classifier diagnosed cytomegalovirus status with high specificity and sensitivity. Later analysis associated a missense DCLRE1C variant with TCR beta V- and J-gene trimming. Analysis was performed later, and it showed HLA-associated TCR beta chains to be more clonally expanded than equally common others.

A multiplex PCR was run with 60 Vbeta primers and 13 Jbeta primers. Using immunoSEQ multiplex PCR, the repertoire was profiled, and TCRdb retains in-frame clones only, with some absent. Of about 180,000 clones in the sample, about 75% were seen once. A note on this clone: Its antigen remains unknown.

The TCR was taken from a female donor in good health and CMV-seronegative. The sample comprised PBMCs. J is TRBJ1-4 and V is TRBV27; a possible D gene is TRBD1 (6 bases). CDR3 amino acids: CASKGGYEKLFF. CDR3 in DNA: TGTGCCAGCAAGGGGGGGTATGAAAAACTGTTTTTT.